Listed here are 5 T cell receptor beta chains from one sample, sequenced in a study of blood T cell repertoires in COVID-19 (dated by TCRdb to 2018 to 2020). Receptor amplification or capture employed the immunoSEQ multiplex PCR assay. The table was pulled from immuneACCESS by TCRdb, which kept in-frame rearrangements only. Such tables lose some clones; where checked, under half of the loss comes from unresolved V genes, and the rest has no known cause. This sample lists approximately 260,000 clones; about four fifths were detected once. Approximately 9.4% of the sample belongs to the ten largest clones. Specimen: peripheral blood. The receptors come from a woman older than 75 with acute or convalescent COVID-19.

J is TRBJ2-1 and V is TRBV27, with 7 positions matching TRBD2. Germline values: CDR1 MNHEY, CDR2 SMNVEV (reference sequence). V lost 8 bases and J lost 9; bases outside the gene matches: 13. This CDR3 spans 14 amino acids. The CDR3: CASVGRDWGGEQFF. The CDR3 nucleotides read TGTGCCAGCGTTGGCAGGGACTGGGGGGGTGAGCAGTTCTTC.

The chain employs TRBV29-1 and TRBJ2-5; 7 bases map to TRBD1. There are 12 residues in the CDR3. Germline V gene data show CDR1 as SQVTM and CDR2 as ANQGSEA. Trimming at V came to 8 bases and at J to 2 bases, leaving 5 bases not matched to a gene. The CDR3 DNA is TGCAGCATATCGACAGGGCAAGAGACCCAGTACTTC. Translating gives CSISTGQETQYF.

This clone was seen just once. The DNA of the CDR3 is TGTGCTAGTGGTTTGGGGTTGGCCAACGGGGATCAGCCCCAGCATTTT. Translated, it gives CASGLGLANGDQPQHF. This rearrangement joins TRBV12-5 to TRBJ1-5; no clear D. The germline CDR1 and CDR2 sequences are LGHNT and FRNRAP. The V end was cut by 1 base, the J end by 5 bases, with 15 bases between. This CDR3 spans 16 amino acids.

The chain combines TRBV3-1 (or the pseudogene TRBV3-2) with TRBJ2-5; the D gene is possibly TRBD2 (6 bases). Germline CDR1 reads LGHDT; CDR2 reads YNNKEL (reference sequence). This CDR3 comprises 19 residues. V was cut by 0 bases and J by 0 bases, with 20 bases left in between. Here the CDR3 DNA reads TGTGCCAGCAGCCAAGATCGGACCCGTGGCGGGGTGTACCAAGAGACCCAGTACTTC. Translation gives CASSQDRTRGGVYQETQYF.

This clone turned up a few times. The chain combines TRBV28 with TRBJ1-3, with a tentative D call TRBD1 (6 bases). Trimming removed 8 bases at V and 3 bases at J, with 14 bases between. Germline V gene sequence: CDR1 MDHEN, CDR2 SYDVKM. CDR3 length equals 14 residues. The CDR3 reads CASCLTGLGNTIYF. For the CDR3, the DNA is TGTGCCAGCTGCTTAACAGGGCTTGGAAACACCATATATTTT.